The 31 T cell receptor beta chains in this list originate from one sample, sequenced in a study of blood T cell repertoires in COVID-19. Clones were sequenced by immunoSEQ multiplex PCR, and TCRdb holds only the in-frame ones, with some missing. The profile covers roughly 120,000 clones, with approximately 87% appearing a single time and roughly 30% taken by the ten largest. Sequenced: peripheral blood. Receptors originate from a woman between 65 and 79 years old with acute or convalescent COVID-19.

The CDR3 region has the DNA TGTGCCAGCAGCGACGGACAGGGGGGCACCTACGAGCAGTACTTC. Protein product: CASSDGQGGTYEQYF. The chain combines TRBV6-1 with TRBJ2-7; 10 positions agree with TRBD1. Looked up from germline, CDR1 is MNHNS and CDR2 is SASEGT. The CDR3 covers 15 residues. The J segment lost 2 bases and the V segment lost 6 bases, leaving 7 bases of the junction unmatched.

The chain combines TRBV29-1 with TRBJ1-1, with D possibly TRBD1 on 6 matching bases. CDR1 and CDR2 from the germline V gene are SQVTM and ANQGSEA. The V and J ends lost 4 bases and 3 bases respectively, with 12 bases between them. This CDR3 has 13 amino acids. The CDR3 region has the DNA TGCAGCGTTGCGCCGGGACACCACACTGAAGCTTTCTTT. Translating gives CSVAPGHHTEAFF. Using reference TRBV29-1 and TRBJ1-1 for the parts outside the CDR3, the full variable domain is SAVISQKPSRDICQRGTSLTIQCQVDSQVTMMFWYRQQPGQSLTLIATANQGSEATYESGFVIDKFPISRPNLTFSTLTVSNMSPEDSSIYLCSVAPGHHTEAFFGQGTRLTVV.

The V call is TRBV5-6, the J call TRBJ2-1, with D possibly being TRBD1 (6 bases). The CDR3 runs to 11 residues. The V and J ends lost 2 bases and 9 bases respectively, with 6 bases between them. CDR1 SGHDT and CDR2 YYEEEE come from the germline V gene. In nucleotides, the CDR3 is TGTGCCAGCAGCTTAGGGGGTGAGCAGTTCTTC. Translated, it gives CASSLGGEQFF. The variable domain in full, with the rest retrieved from reference TRBV5-6 and TRBJ2-1, is DAGVTQSPTHLIKTRGQQVTLRCSPKSGHDTVSWYQQALGQGPQFIFQYYEEEERQRGNFPDRFSGHQFPNYSSELNVNALLLGDSALYLCASSLGGEQFFGPGTRLTVL.

V usage is TRBV10-2 and J usage is TRBJ1-4, with 7 bases aligning to TRBD1. The CDR3 consists of 14 residues. Per germline, CDR1 WSHSY and CDR2 SAAADI. Trimming took 3 bases from V and 7 from J; bases not matched to a gene: 5. Here the CDR3 DNA reads TGCGCCAGCAGTGATCGACAGGGAATTGAAAAACTGTTTTTT. Translating it yields CASSDRQGIEKLFF.

This chain connects TRBV30 to TRBJ2-3; weak D call: TRBD2 (6 bases). V lost 2 bases and J lost 0, with 15 bases in between. CDR1 is GTSNPN, CDR2 SVGIG, per germline (reference sequence). This CDR3 is 16 amino acids long. The CDR3 DNA follows: TGTGCCTGGAGTCCTACTAGCAGGGCTAGCACAGATACGCAGTATTTT. As protein: CAWSPTSRASTDTQYF.

The chain employs TRBV2 and TRBJ1-1; 8 bases fit TRBD1. Germline V gene data show CDR1 as SNHLY and CDR2 as FYNNEI. The CDR3 contains 11 residues. The V gene end was trimmed by 9 bases and the J gene end by 5 bases; junction bases not matched to a gene: 2. CDR3: CARTGETEAFF. The CDR3 region has the DNA TGTGCCAGGACAGGGGAAACTGAAGCTTTCTTT. Filled out from reference TRBV2 and TRBJ1-1, the complete variable domain reads EPEVTQTPSHQVTQMGQEVILRCVPISNHLYFYWYRQILGQKVEFLVSFYNNEISEKSEIFDDQFSVERPDGSNFTLKIRSTKLEDSAMYFCARTGETEAFFGQGTRLTVV.

The rearrangement joins TRBV9 to TRBJ1-1; 8 nucleotides line up with TRBD1. V dropped 4 bases and J dropped 3; count of bases not matched to a gene: 8. The CDR3 runs 15 residues. Per the germline V gene, CDR1 is SGDLS and CDR2 is YYNGEE. The CDR3 sequence is CASSPAGGAYTEAFF. DNA of the CDR3: TGTGCCAGCAGCCCCGCAGGGGGCGCCTACACTGAAGCTTTCTTT.

This chain joins TRBV3-1 (or the pseudogene TRBV3-2) and TRBJ1-2; 7 positions agree with TRBD1. The V gene end was trimmed by 4 bases and the J gene end by 5 bases; junction bases not matched to a gene: 10. The CDR3 covers 15 residues. Looked up from germline, CDR1 is LGHDT and CDR2 is YNNKEL (reference sequence). DNA of the CDR3: TGTGCCAGCAGCCGATCAGGGGGTAACGGATATGGCTACACCTTC. Amino acid sequence: CASSRSGGNGYGYTF.

The rearrangement uses TRBV5-4 and TRBJ1-2; D is unclear. The CDR3 loop spans 15 amino acids. Trimming took off 1 base at V and 7 bases at J, with 17 bases between the two ends. Per the germline V gene, CDR1 is SGHNT and CDR2 is YYREEE (reference sequence). The CDR3 reads CASSLRQAVSSGYTF. CDR3 sequence (DNA): TGTGCCAGCAGCTTGCGCCAGGCAGTTTCTTCTGGCTACACCTTC. Together with reference TRBV5-4 and TRBJ1-2, the CDR3 gives the full variable domain: ETGVTQSPTHLIKTRGQQVTLRCSSQSGHNTVSWYQQALGQGPQFIFQYYREEENGRGNFPPRFSGLQFPNYSSELNVNALELDDSALYLCASSLRQAVSSGYTFGSGTRLTVV.

The chain recombines TRBV7-3 with TRBJ2-7, with TRBD2 matching over 8 bases. Trimming took 5 bases from V and 7 from J; bases not matched to a gene: 10. This CDR3 comprises 14 residues. From germline, CDR1 is SGHTA and CDR2 FQGTGA. The CDR3 protein is CASSPGGGKREQYF. CDR3 nucleotide sequence: TGTGCCAGCAGCCCCGGGGGGGGCAAGCGGGAGCAGTACTTC.

V gene TRBV6-1 combines with J gene TRBJ1-6, with TRBD1 identical over 10 bases. The germline V gene has CDR1 MNHNS and CDR2 SASEGT. This CDR3 spans 17 amino acids. V was clipped by 2 bases and J by 7 bases; unmatched bases: 8. CDR3 protein: CASSEYRWDRGNSPLHF. For the CDR3, the DNA is TGTGCCAGCAGTGAATACCGGTGGGACAGGGGCAATTCACCCCTCCACTTT.

V gene TRBV30 combines with J gene TRBJ2-1; 10 nucleotides line up with TRBD1. In germline, CDR1 is GTSNPN, CDR2 SVGIG (reference sequence). The V segment lost 5 bases and the J segment 9 bases; nucleotides outside the gene matches: 7. The CDR3 sequence is 13 residues long. The CDR3 coding sequence is TGTGCCTGGGCGACAGGGGGCGGGAGTGAGCAGTTCTTC. This translates into CAWATGGGSEQFF.

V is TRBV2 and J is TRBJ1-5, with a weak D call TRBD1 (5 bases). The CDR3 length is 15 residues. Germline CDR1 is SNHLY and CDR2 is FYNNEI. The V and J ends lost 2 bases and 10 bases respectively, with 18 bases between them. In DNA, the CDR3 is TGTGCCAGCAGTGAATGGGTGGGGGGTTTAGGACCCCAGCATTTT. Its translation is CASSEWVGGLGPQHF.

The CDR3 loop is CASRPPTRNTIYF. CDR3 DNA: TGTGCCAGCAGACCACCGACAAGAAACACCATATATTTT. The chain couples TRBV12-3 or TRBV12-4 to TRBJ1-3; no definite D call. The CDR3 consists of 13 residues. V lost 6 bases and J 5 bases, leaving 11 bases between the germline ends.

The rearrangement uses TRBV6-5 and TRBJ1-1; a possible D gene is TRBD1 (6 bases). V lost 10 bases to trimming and J lost 0 bases, with 12 bases between them. The CDR3 length is 13 residues. Germline lookup yields CDR1 MNHEY and CDR2 SVGAGI. CDR3 loop: CAIQGSMNTEAFF. As DNA, the CDR3 is TGTGCCATCCAGGGGTCAATGAACACTGAAGCTTTCTTT.

The J gene is TRBJ2-6, the V gene TRBV12-3 or TRBV12-4; D gene ambiguous. Trimming shortened V by 9 bases and J by 0 bases, and 6 bases separated the two germline ends. The CDR3 sequence is 13 residues long. CDR3 protein: CASRGSGANVLTF. DNA for the CDR3: TGTGCCAGTAGAGGCTCTGGGGCCAACGTCCTGACTTTC.

The CDR3: CASRLQGSSEKLFF. In DNA form, the CDR3 reads TGTGCCAGCAGATTACAGGGAAGCAGTGAAAAACTGTTTTTT. The genes are TRBV7-9 and TRBJ1-4, with D possibly being TRBD1 (6 bases). This CDR3 has 14 residues. Trimming left V 6 bases short and J 7 bases short, with 15 bases between. From germline, CDR1 is SEHNR and CDR2 FQNEAQ (reference sequence).

V is TRBV2 and J is TRBJ1-5; tentative D call: TRBD1 (5 bases). Trimming removed 7 bases from V and 7 bases from J, with 20 bases in between. Germline loops: CDR1 SNHLY, CDR2 FYNNEI. The CDR3 is made up of 15 amino acids. The CDR3 bases are TGTGCCAGCACCCAAGGCCCCGGCGGGGCACAGCCCCAGCATTTT. Translation gives CASTQGPGGAQPQHF.

This clone has only one observation. The rearrangement uses TRBV11-2 and TRBJ1-3, with D hard to call. CDR1 is SGHAT and CDR2 is FQNNGV in the germline V gene. This CDR3 contains 14 residues. V dropped 5 bases and J dropped 0 bases, with 8 bases sitting between them. The CDR3 nucleotides read TGTGCCAGCAGCCCCACATACTCTGGAAACACCATATATTTT. As protein: CASSPTYSGNTIYF.

V usage is TRBV7-3 and J usage is TRBJ2-7, with D uncertain. The V gene lost 4 bases and the J gene lost 5 bases, with 15 bases spanning the gap. The CDR3 extends over 14 amino acids. Germline-derived CDR1 and CDR2 are SGHTA and FQGTGA. In DNA form, the CDR3 reads TGTGCCAGCAGCTCCACTCCTTATACGGACGAGCAGTACTTC. As protein: CASSSTPYTDEQYF.

J is TRBJ1-1 and V is TRBV6-4; D is perhaps TRBD1 (5 bases). CDR1 MRHNA and CDR2 SNTAGT come from the germline V gene. There are 13 residues in the CDR3. Trimming pared 2 bases from V and 5 bases from J, leaving 9 bases between. CDR3 loop: CASSDQGETEAFF. The CDR3 coding sequence is TGTGCCAGCAGTGACCAGGGCGAAACTGAAGCTTTCTTT.

This chain joins TRBV5-6 and TRBJ1-1, with 7 bases identical to TRBD1. CDR3 length: 14 residues. Germline values: CDR1 SGHDT, CDR2 YYEEEE. V shed 4 bases, J shed 5 bases, and the junction held 8 bases outside the gene matches. The CDR3 bases are TGTGCCAGCAGCCGTACAGGGGTTTGGACTGAAGCTTTCTTT. Its translation is CASSRTGVWTEAFF.

This chain links TRBV5-6 with TRBJ2-2, with D perhaps matching TRBD1 (6 bases). CDR1 SGHDT and CDR2 YYEEEE come from the germline V gene. Trimming pared 0 bases from V and 2 bases from J, leaving 11 bases between. The CDR3 extends over 16 amino acids. As DNA, the CDR3 is TGTGCCAGCAGCTTGGTTACCAGGGGAAACACCGGGGAGCTGTTTTTT. It yields the protein CASSLVTRGNTGELFF.

The chain carries TRBV3-1 (or the pseudogene TRBV3-2) and TRBJ2-2; D is possibly TRBD2 (6 bases). The V gene's germline CDR1 is LGHDT and CDR2 YNNKEL (reference sequence). This CDR3 region has 15 residues. V was pared by 2 bases and J by 4 bases, with 11 bases between. The CDR3, as DNA: TGTGCCAGCAGCCAAACGGGGGTAACCACCGGGGAGCTGTTTTTT. Protein sequence: CASSQTGVTTGELFF.

V usage is TRBV7-7 and J usage is TRBJ2-2; D not resolved. V lost 2 bases to trimming and J lost 3 bases, with 4 bases between them. Germline V gene sequence: CDR1 SSHAT, CDR2 FNYEAQ (reference sequence). This CDR3 is built from 13 residues. The CDR3 loop reads CASSLLDTGELFF. Here the CDR3 DNA reads TGTGCCAGCAGCTTATTAGACACCGGGGAGCTGTTTTTT.

This sequence joins TRBV15 and TRBJ2-3, with 9 bases identical to TRBD2. V lost 1 base, J lost 8 bases, and 10 bases stayed unmatched. Germline values: CDR1 LNHNV, CDR2 YYDKDF (reference sequence). The length of the CDR3 is 16 residues. This chain's CDR3 is CATSRGRGGGVGTQYF. Here the CDR3 DNA reads TGTGCCACCAGCAGAGGTAGAGGCGGGGGGGTCGGTACGCAGTATTTT.

The chain links TRBV11-3 to TRBJ2-1; D may be TRBD1 (5 bases). Germline assignment: CDR1 SGHNT and CDR2 YENEEA. V lost 4 bases to trimming and J lost 0 bases, with 7 bases between them. The CDR3 runs 14 residues. The CDR3 loop reads CASSSGISYNEQFF. CDR3 coding DNA: TGTGCCAGCAGCTCAGGGATCTCCTACAATGAGCAGTTCTTC.

The J gene is TRBJ1-1, the V gene TRBV11-2; TRBD1 matches 7 bases. Trimming at V came to 0 bases and at J to 11 bases, leaving 6 bases not matched to a gene. CDR1 and CDR2 from the germline V gene are SGHAT and FQNNGV. This CDR3 has 13 residues. CDR3 protein: CASSLDLTGLAFF. CDR3 DNA: TGTGCCAGCAGCTTAGACTTGACAGGGCTGGCTTTCTTT.

This clone has just a few counts. The chain joins TRBV10-3 to TRBJ1-3; 10 bases are shared with TRBD1. Unmatched junction bases numbered 6, after V lost 4 bases and J lost 0 bases. Germline V gene lookup returns CDR1 ENHRY and CDR2 SYGVKD. The CDR3 sequence is 17 residues long. CDR3 amino acids: CAISGRTGGASGNTIYF. CDR3 nucleotide sequence: TGTGCCATCAGTGGTCGGACAGGGGGGGCCTCTGGAAACACCATATATTTT.

The chain's CDR3 is CASIPGANYGYTF. CDR3 nucleotide sequence: TGTGCCAGCATTCCGGGAGCTAACTATGGCTACACCTTC. This chain joins TRBV6-5 and TRBJ1-2; D remains ambiguous. The V gene lost 7 bases and the J gene lost 0 bases, with 9 bases spanning the gap. The CDR3 is 13 residues long. CDR1 and CDR2 from the germline V gene are MNHEY and SVGAGI.

This clone has only a few counts. The chain uses TRBV2 and TRBJ2-6; D ambiguous. The germline gives CDR1 SNHLY, CDR2 FYNNEI. Trimming shortened V by 7 bases and J by 0 bases, and 10 bases separated the two germline ends. This CDR3 has 15 residues. The CDR3 sequence is CASNSYLSGANVLTF. The CDR3 DNA reads as TGTGCCAGCAATAGTTACCTCTCTGGGGCCAACGTCCTGACTTTC.